This TCR beta chain was captured in a study of response to subunit inactivated influenza vaccine. Note on this clonotype: Its antigen is currently unknown.

General observations from the study: With each seasonal influenza vaccination, the authors suggested, few new T cells are recruited.

TCRdb used MiXCR to reprocess the RT-PCR reads, holding one entry per CDR3 protein. Counted here are about 780,000 distinct CDR3 sequences, about 18% occurring once; the ten biggest clones make up 11%. The CDR3 covers 16 residues. V lost 1 base, J lost 0 bases, and 10 bases lay in between. CDR1 is LGHDT, CDR2 YNNKEL, per germline (reference sequence). The gene calls are TRBV3-1 and TRBJ1-3; D is possibly TRBD1 (5 bases). The receptor's source is a man between 45 and 60 years old who received an inactivated influenza vaccine. The source material was PBMCs from blood, sampled roughly 5 days after vaccination. CDR3 nucleotide sequence: TGTGCCAGCAGCCAAGGTCAGGGTCTCTCTGGAAACACCATATATTTT. Translation: CASSQGQGLSGNTIYF. Supplemented by reference TRBV3-1 and TRBJ1-3, the full variable domain reads DTAVSQTPKYLVTQMGNDKSIKCEQNLGHDTMYWYKQDSKKFLKIMFSYNNKELIINETVPNRFSPKSPDKAHLNLHINSLELGDSAVYFCASSQGQGLSGNTIYFGEGSWLTVV.